This passage covers 32 T cell receptor beta chains from one sample sequenced in a study of CD8+CD57+ T cells in acquired aplastic anemia (dated by TCRdb to the late 2010s). Reads for this sample came from an Illumina HiSeq 2000. TCR beta VDJ combination and CDR3 sequence profiling used genomic DNA as the template. Through fastp at Q25 and MiXCR, TCRdb rebuilt clones from the public reads, retaining in-frame beta chains. Identical CDR3 proteins give one entry, which carries the most common genes and DNA. Across this sample there are approximately 220,000 distinct CDR3 sequences, with 45% to 50% seen only once. 6.5% to 10% of the sample is taken by the ten largest. Expansion of CD8+CD57+ cells had been shown by flow cytometry in the patients chosen for sequencing. Sequencing was carried out using sorted CD4+, CD8+, or CD8+CD57+ T cells (not recorded which) from PBMCs. Every receptor here comes from a human donor with aplastic anemia.

The V gene is TRBV4-3, the J gene TRBJ1-1, with TRBD1 matching 7 bases. The V gene end was trimmed by 4 bases and the J gene end by 5 bases; junction bases not matched to a gene: 10. Germline CDR1 LGHNA, CDR2 YSLEER. The CDR3 has 15 amino acids. The CDR3 nucleotides read TGCGCCAGCAGCCGAAGAACAGGGGTGGAAACTGAAGCTTTCTTT. This translates into CASSRRTGVETEAFF.

This clonotype showed up just a few times. The genes are TRBV9 and TRBJ1-6; D not resolved. V shed 0 bases and J shed 5 bases, with 9 bases lying between them. CDR1 SGDLS and CDR2 YYNGEE come from the germline V gene. CDR3 length equals 15 residues. CDR3 coding DNA: TGTGCCAGCAGCGTAGTGGCACGGAATAATTCACCCCTCCACTTT. Amino acids: CASSVVARNNSPLHF. The full variable domain, its missing parts supplied by reference TRBV9 and TRBJ1-6, is DSGVTQTPKHLITATGQRVTLRCSPRSGDLSVYWYQQSLDQGLQFLIQYYNGEERAKGNILERFSAQQFPDLHSELNLSSLELGDSALYFCASSVVARNNSPLHFGNGTRLTVT.

This clonotype was observed many times. The CDR3 region has the DNA TGCGCCAGCAGCCACACAAGTGGGGTTCAGGTCGAGCAGTACTTC. Residues: CASSHTSGVQVEQYF. The rearrangement uses TRBV4-1 and TRBJ2-7; D remains unclear. Germline CDR1 and CDR2: MGHRA and YSYEKL. V lost 3 bases, J lost 6 bases, and 18 bases lay in between. This CDR3 contains 15 residues.

J is TRBJ2-3 and V is TRBV20-1; D unclear. The length of the CDR3 is 12 residues. CDR1 DFQATT and CDR2 SNEGSKA come from the germline V gene (reference sequence). Deletions cut 4 bases from V and 4 bases from J, with 9 bases between. CDR3 in DNA: TGCAGTGCTACGGATGGGGCAGATACGCAGTATTTT. Encoded protein: CSATDGADTQYF.

This clonotype was found many times. The J gene is TRBJ2-7, the V gene TRBV20-1; 11 bases are shared with TRBD2. Germline V gene data show CDR1 as DFQATT and CDR2 as SNEGSKA (reference sequence). Losses at the gene ends were 5 bases for V and 6 bases for J; bases not matched to a gene: 12. The CDR3 is 15 amino acids. The CDR3 region has the DNA TGCAGTGCTCATGGTTCTAGCGGGGGGTATTTCGAGCAGTACTTC. It is translated as CSAHGSSGGYFEQYF.

The CDR3 DNA is TGTGCCAGCTACCAGAGCTCCTATAATTCACCCCTCCACTTT. As protein: CASYQSSYNSPLHF. This rearrangement joins TRBV2 to TRBJ1-6, with D unresolved. V shed 8 bases and J shed 0 bases, with 8 bases lying between them. In germline, CDR1 is SNHLY, CDR2 FYNNEI. The CDR3 is made up of 14 amino acids. Full variable domain (missing parts from reference TRBV2 and TRBJ1-6): EPEVTQTPSHQVTQMGQEVILRCVPISNHLYFYWYRQILGQKVEFLVSFYNNEISEKSEIFDDQFSVERPDGSNFTLKIRSTKLEDSAMYFCASYQSSYNSPLHFGNGTRLTVT.

This chain links TRBV7-2 with TRBJ1-2, with 7 bases identical to TRBD1. V gave up 5 bases and J gave up 6 bases; unmatched junction bases: 9. CDR3 length: 14 residues. The germline V gene has CDR1 SGHTA and CDR2 FQGNSA. The CDR3 is CASSQPGGLDGYTF. CDR3 coding DNA: TGTGCCAGCAGCCAGCCAGGGGGACTGGATGGCTACACCTTC.

The chain combines TRBV19 with TRBJ2-5; 9 bases align to TRBD2. The CDR3 consists of 15 residues. Germline values: CDR1 LNHDA, CDR2 SQIVND (reference sequence). The V gene end was trimmed by 6 bases and the J gene end by 5 bases; junction bases not matched to a gene: 10. CDR3 residues: CASSHEGLAWETQYF. The CDR3 DNA reads as TGTGCCAGTAGCCACGAAGGACTAGCGTGGGAGACCCAGTACTTC.

This clonotype appeared a single time. The chain is built from TRBV7-9 and TRBJ2-1, with D possibly being TRBD2 (5 bases). Germline CDR1 reads SEHNR; CDR2 reads FQNEAQ (reference sequence). Deletions cut 1 base from V and 8 bases from J, with 9 bases between. CDR3 length: 13 residues. DNA of the CDR3: TGTGCCAGCAGCTTAGGTCTAGCCCATGAGCAGTTCTTC. Translated, it gives CASSLGLAHEQFF.

This clonotype was observed at least ten times. The rearrangement joins TRBV10-2 to TRBJ2-5; 7 positions agree with TRBD1. V lost 1 base, J lost 2 bases, and 4 bases stayed unmatched. Germline CDR1 WSHSY, CDR2 SAAADI. This CDR3 contains 15 residues. The CDR3: CASSELGGRQETQYF. DNA of the CDR3: TGCGCCAGCAGTGAGTTAGGGGGCAGACAAGAGACCCAGTACTTC.

This clonotype was counted ten times or more. This sequence joins TRBV5-1 and TRBJ2-7; TRBD1 matches at 7 bases. Germline V lookup: CDR1 SGHRS, CDR2 YFSETQ. After removal of 0 bases from V and 5 bases from J, the junction contained 11 bases not matched to a gene. This CDR3 is 16 amino acids long. This CDR3 reads CASSLAGDDRDHEQYF. In nucleotides, the CDR3 is TGCGCCAGCAGCTTGGCCGGGGATGACAGGGACCACGAGCAGTACTTC.

This chain links TRBV25-1 with TRBJ2-3; D unclear. Germline assignment: CDR1 MGHDK and CDR2 SYGVNS. The CDR3 has 13 residues. The ends were cut back, 6 bases at V and 4 bases at J, with 11 bases in the middle. The CDR3 here is CASSEEIADTQYF. The CDR3 DNA sequence: TGTGCCAGCAGCGAGGAAATTGCAGATACGCAGTATTTT.

This clonotype was seen many times. This chain uses TRBV14 with TRBJ2-4; perhaps TRBD1 as D (6 bases). CDR1 SGHDN and CDR2 FVKESK come from the germline V gene. The V end lost 4 bases, the J end lost 2 bases, and 9 bases lay between the germline ends. This CDR3 contains 14 residues. CDR3 coding DNA: TGTGCCAGCAGCCCACAGGGAACCAAAAACATTCAGTACTTC. As protein: CASSPQGTKNIQYF.

Turning to this clonotype: This may stem from a read error, because a much larger clone lies one nucleotide away. The chain recombines TRBV9 with TRBJ1-6, with D maybe TRBD1 (5 bases). This CDR3 comprises 20 residues. Looked up from germline, CDR1 is SGDLS and CDR2 is YYNGEE. Trimming left V 0 bases short and J 0 bases short, with 19 bases between. This CDR3 is CASSVAEPRTSTSYNSPLHF. In DNA form, the CDR3 reads TGTGCCAGCAGCGTAGCCGAACCCAGGACATCTACCTCCTATAATTCACCCCTCCACTTT.

This clonotype came up many times. V and J are TRBV7-6 and TRBJ2-7; TRBD1 aligns across 9 bases. V lost 5 bases to trimming and J lost 5 bases; unmatched junction nucleotides: 10. This CDR3 region has 15 residues. Per the germline V gene, CDR1 is SGHVS and CDR2 is FNYEAQ. The CDR3 sequence: CASSPTRDRADEQYF. DNA of the CDR3: TGTGCCAGCAGCCCTACCCGGGACAGGGCTGACGAGCAGTACTTC. The full variable domain, rest sourced from reference TRBV7-6 and TRBJ2-7, is GAGVSQSPRYKVTKRGQDVALRCDPISGHVSLYWYRQALGQGPEFLTYFNYEAQQDKSGLPNDRFSAERPEGSISTLTIQRTEQRDSAMYRCASSPTRDRADEQYFGPGTRLTVT.

Points on this clonotype: The CDR3 does not close with the conserved phenylalanine or tryptophan, likely indicating a read error. The V call is TRBV7-9, the J call TRBJ1-6, with 8 bases aligning to TRBD1. Trimming at V came to 5 bases and at J to 8 bases, leaving 8 bases not matched to a gene. The germline V gene has CDR1 SEHNR and CDR2 FQNEAQ (reference sequence). The CDR3 runs 15 residues. Written as DNA, the CDR3 is TGTGCCAGCAGCGAAGAGGACAGGGAGCATTCACCCCTCCACTCT. Its protein is CASSEEDREHSPLHS.

This clonotype was seen repeatedly, ten times or more. V usage is TRBV7-9 and J usage is TRBJ1-2; no firm D call. V was shortened by 3 bases and J by 1 base, with 12 bases between the two germline ends. CDR3 size: 15 residues. Looked up from germline, CDR1 is SEHNR and CDR2 is FQNEAQ (reference sequence). The CDR3 reads CASSFMRGGNYGYTF. The CDR3 bases are TGTGCCAGCAGCTTCATGCGGGGAGGTAACTATGGCTACACCTTC. Together with reference TRBV7-9 and TRBJ1-2, the CDR3 gives the full variable domain: DTGVSQNPRHKITKRGQNVTFRCDPISEHNRLYWYRQTLGQGPEFLTYFQNEAQLEKSRLLSDRFSAERPKGSFSTLEIQRTEQGDSAMYLCASSFMRGGNYGYTFGSGTRLTVV.

This clonotype was detected ten times or more. V and J are TRBV20-1 and TRBJ1-5; TRBD1 agrees at 7 bases. V shed 6 bases, J shed 4 bases, and the junction held 12 bases outside the gene matches. Germline assignment: CDR1 DFQATT and CDR2 SNEGSKA (reference sequence). This CDR3 is built from 15 residues. In DNA form, the CDR3 reads TGCAGTGCAACTTCTGAGGGGGCCCTAAATCAGCCCCAGCATTTT. Translated, it gives CSATSEGALNQPQHF.

The chain uses TRBV29-1 and TRBJ2-1; a possible D gene is TRBD1 (5 bases). The assigned J gene may be wrong: the sequence end matches TRBJ2-7 better. The CDR3 covers 13 residues. Germline loops: CDR1 SQVTM, CDR2 ANQGSEA. The DNA for the CDR3 is TGCAGCGTTGAACGTCAGGGCGGTGCCGAGCAGTACTTC. Translated, it gives CSVERQGGAEQYF.

This clonotype occurred many times. The chain couples TRBV10-1 to TRBJ2-3, with D uncertain. The germline CDR1 and CDR2 sequences are WNHNN and SYGVQD (reference sequence). This CDR3 contains 12 residues. With 2 bases removed from V and 1 base from J, the gap between germline ends came to 1 base. CDR3 loop: CASSEGTDTQYF. CDR3 nucleotide sequence: TGCGCCAGCAGTGAGGGCACAGATACGCAGTATTTT.

The table lists this clonotype with many counts. The chain joins TRBV27 to TRBJ2-1, with D perhaps given as TRBD1 or TRBD2 (6 bases each). The CDR3 has 12 residues. CDR1 MNHEY and CDR2 SMNVEV come from the germline V gene (reference sequence). Trimming cost V 4 bases and J 15 bases, with 16 bases left between them. The CDR3, as DNA: TGTGCCAGCAGTTCACCGGGCTGGGGGGCGTTCTTC. The encoded protein is CASSSPGWGAFF.

CDR3 nucleotide sequence: TGCAGCGGAGCTGAGGGGGAGACCCAGTACTTC. This gives the protein CSGAEGETQYF. This chain connects TRBV29-1 to TRBJ2-5; D is tentatively TRBD1 or TRBD2 (5 bases each). Trimming cost V 7 bases and J 5 bases, with 11 bases left between them. The germline V gene encodes CDR1 SQVTM and CDR2 ANQGSEA. The CDR3 length is 11 residues.

V gene TRBV12-3 or TRBV12-4 combines with J gene TRBJ2-7, with D hard to call. The CDR3 has 9 residues. V shed 3 bases and J shed 9 bases, with 3 bases lying between them. The CDR3 DNA reads as TGTGCCAGCAGTTTCGGGCAGTACTTC. This translates into CASSFGQYF.

This clonotype turned up a few times. This sequence joins TRBV30 and TRBJ1-5, with 9 bases that match TRBD1. The J segment lost 9 bases and the V segment lost 5 bases, leaving 8 bases of the junction unmatched. Germline-derived CDR1 and CDR2 are GTSNPN and SVGIG (reference sequence). CDR3 size: 13 residues. This chain's CDR3 is CAWGTGTEPPQHF. CDR3 nucleotide sequence: TGTGCCTGGGGGACAGGGACGGAACCGCCCCAGCATTTT.

This chain uses TRBV19 with TRBJ1-1, with D tentatively TRBD1 (5 bases). CDR1 and CDR2 (germline): LNHDA, SQIVND (reference sequence). The CDR3 spans 12 residues. The ends were cut back, 1 base at V and 10 bases at J, with 10 bases in the middle. The DNA for the CDR3 is TGTGCCAGTAGTATAGGGGGAGGGGCAGCTTTCTTT. Its translation is CASSIGGGAAFF. Full variable domain (missing parts from reference TRBV19 and TRBJ1-1): DGGITQSPKYLFRKEGQNVTLSCEQNLNHDAMYWYRQDPGQGLRLIYYSQIVNDFQKGDIAEGYSVSREKKESFPLTVTSAQKNPTAFYLCASSIGGGAAFFGQGTRLTVV.

The sample holds many counts of this clonotype. The chain couples TRBV4-1 to TRBJ1-5; a weak D match, TRBD1 (6 bases). The CDR3 runs to 15 residues. V was cut by 3 bases and J by 6 bases, with 15 bases left in between. Germline V gene data show CDR1 as MGHRA and CDR2 as YSYEKL. CDR3 region: CASSHYAGAGQPQHF. Written as DNA, the CDR3 is TGCGCCAGCAGCCATTACGCAGGGGCGGGTCAGCCCCAGCATTTT.

This clonotype was found a few times. J is TRBJ2-6 and V is TRBV9, with D perhaps matching TRBD2 (5 bases). The CDR3 contains 18 residues. The V end lost 2 bases, the J end lost 0 bases, and 15 bases lay between the germline ends. The V gene's germline CDR1 is SGDLS and CDR2 YYNGEE. CDR3 amino acids: CASSVDARSGSGANVLTF. The CDR3 DNA is TGTGCCAGCAGCGTGGACGCACGAAGCGGCTCTGGGGCCAACGTCCTGACTTTC. The variable domain in full, completed from reference TRBV9 and TRBJ2-6, reads DSGVTQTPKHLITATGQRVTLRCSPRSGDLSVYWYQQSLDQGLQFLIQYYNGEERAKGNILERFSAQQFPDLHSELNLSSLELGDSALYFCASSVDARSGSGANVLTFGAGSRLTVL.

The table lists this clonotype with many counts. The chain joins TRBV20-1 to TRBJ1-1, with TRBD1 matching 7 bases. CDR3 length: 15 residues. The junction had 7 bases not matched to a gene; V was cut back by 2 bases and J by 1 base. Looked up from germline, CDR1 is DFQATT and CDR2 is SNEGSKA (reference sequence). The CDR3 protein is CSARPRGSRNTEAFF. DNA for the CDR3: TGCAGTGCTAGACCCAGGGGGTCTAGGAACACTGAAGCTTTCTTT.

The V call is TRBV7-8, the J call TRBJ2-5; a weak D match, TRBD1 (6 bases). The CDR3 is made up of 12 amino acids. CDR1 is SGHVS, CDR2 FQNEAQ, per germline. The V and J ends lost 8 bases and 1 base respectively, with 8 bases between them. The chain's CDR3 is CASGTSQETQYF. The DNA of the CDR3 is TGTGCCAGCGGGACAAGCCAAGAGACCCAGTACTTC.

Ten or more counts support this clonotype. The gene calls are TRBV20-1 and TRBJ2-1, with 10 bases aligning to TRBD2. The CDR3 is 14 residues long. Trimming removed 3 bases from V and 8 bases from J; junction bases left unmatched: 7. Looked up from germline, CDR1 is DFQATT and CDR2 is SNEGSKA (reference sequence). CDR3 bases: TGCAGTGCTAGTCTAGCGGGAGTACGTGATGAGCAGTTCTTC. Amino acid sequence: CSASLAGVRDEQFF.

The rearrangement uses TRBV12-3 or TRBV12-4 and TRBJ1-3; 7 bases align to TRBD1. Trimming at V came to 5 bases and at J to 4 bases, leaving 5 bases not matched to a gene. This CDR3 is 14 amino acids long. The CDR3 reads CASSPGQTGNTIYF. As DNA, the CDR3 is TGTGCCAGCAGTCCGGGACAGACCGGAAACACCATATATTTT.

This clonotype has more than one count but fewer than ten. This chain joins TRBV27 and TRBJ1-1; D call uncertain. Trimming removed 6 bases at V and 1 base at J, with 9 bases between. The CDR3 length is 13 residues. The germline CDR1 and CDR2 sequences are MNHEY and SMNVEV (reference sequence). CDR3 protein: CASSQVGNTEAFF. The CDR3, as DNA: TGTGCCAGCAGCCAGGTTGGGAACACTGAAGCTTTCTTT.